This T cell receptor beta chain was identified during a study of blood T cell repertoires in COVID-19. The overall study: The analysed material was cDNA or gDNA that came from T cells, B-cell-depleted T cells, or PBMCs.

V was clipped by 6 bases and J by 5 bases; unmatched bases: 6. The CDR3 is 13 residues long. The assay was immunoSEQ multiplex PCR, and TCRdb's table has in-frame clones only and misses some. The data hold some 52,000 clones, with under 90% observed a single time. The sequencing sample was made of peripheral blood. This sequence originates from a man between 50 and 59 years old with acute or convalescent COVID-19. The chain has TRBV12-3 or TRBV12-4 and TRBJ2-7; 8 bases match TRBD1. CDR3 bases: TGTGCCAGCAGCCCCCCGGACAGGGACGAGCAGTACTTC. Amino acid sequence: CASSPPDRDEQYF.